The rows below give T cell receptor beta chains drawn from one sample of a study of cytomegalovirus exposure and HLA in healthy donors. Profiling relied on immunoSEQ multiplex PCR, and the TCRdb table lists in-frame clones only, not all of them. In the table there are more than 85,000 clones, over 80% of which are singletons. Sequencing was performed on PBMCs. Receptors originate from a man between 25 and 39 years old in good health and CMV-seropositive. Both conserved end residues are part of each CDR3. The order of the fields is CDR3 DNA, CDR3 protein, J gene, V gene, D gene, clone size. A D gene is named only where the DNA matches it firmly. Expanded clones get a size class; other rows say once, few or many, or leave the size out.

cdr3_nt: TGTGCCAGCAGGCGTTTCGCGGGCACTGAAGCTTTCTTT
cdr3_aa: CASRRFAGTEAFF
j_call: TRBJ1-1
v_call: TRBV5-6
d_call: NA
clone_size: NA

cdr3_nt: TGTGCCAGCAGGAGGCAAGGCGGCACTGAAGCTTTCTTT
cdr3_aa: CASRRQGGTEAFF
j_call: TRBJ1-1
v_call: TRBV6-1
d_call: NA
clone_size: few

cdr3_nt: TGTGCCAGCAGCTTAGGGGGGGGCAGTGAGACCCAGTACTTC
cdr3_aa: CASSLGGGSETQYF
j_call: TRBJ2-5
v_call: TRBV7-2
d_call: NA
clone_size: NA

cdr3_nt: TGTGCCAGCAGCCCTAATTCCTACAATGAGCAGTTCTTC
cdr3_aa: CASSPNSYNEQFF
j_call: TRBJ2-1
v_call: TRBV7-2
d_call: NA
clone_size: few

cdr3_nt: TGTGCCAGCAGCTCGGGGGATGAGCAGTTCTTC
cdr3_aa: CASSSGDEQFF
j_call: TRBJ2-1
v_call: TRBV7-2
d_call: NA
clone_size: once

cdr3_nt: TGCGCCAGCAGCTTGGGGACAGGGGCACAGAACACTGAAGCTTTCTTT
cdr3_aa: CASSLGTGAQNTEAFF
j_call: TRBJ1-1
v_call: TRBV5-1
d_call: TRBD1
clone_size: NA

cdr3_nt: TGTGCCAGCAGCTTGGGGCTCCAAGAGACCCAGTACTTC
cdr3_aa: CASSLGLQETQYF
j_call: TRBJ2-5
v_call: TRBV5-6
d_call: NA
clone_size: NA

cdr3_nt: TGCGCCAGCAGCCAAGGAGAAGGGGGGGGCTACGAGCAGTACTTC
cdr3_aa: CASSQGEGGGYEQYF
j_call: TRBJ2-7
v_call: TRBV4-1
d_call: NA
clone_size: NA

cdr3_nt: TGTGCCACCAGCAGATCGGACAGGGATTTCCACGAGCAGTACTTC
cdr3_aa: CATSRSDRDFHEQYF
j_call: TRBJ2-7
v_call: TRBV15
d_call: TRBD1
clone_size: NA

cdr3_nt: TGTGCCAGCAGTTTATTCGCGGGGTCCGTAGCCTCACCCCTCCACTTT
cdr3_aa: CASSLFAGSVASPLHF
j_call: TRBJ1-6
v_call: TRBV27
d_call: NA
clone_size: NA

cdr3_nt: TGTGCCAGCAAGACCCGGCAGGGGGCCCTACAGCCCCAGCATTTT
cdr3_aa: CASKTRQGALQPQHF
j_call: TRBJ1-5
v_call: TRBV6-5
d_call: TRBD1
clone_size: NA

cdr3_nt: TGTGCCAGCATCTCAGGGGGACAGGGGACAAATGAGCAGTTCTTC
cdr3_aa: CASISGGQGTNEQFF
j_call: TRBJ2-1
v_call: TRBV28
d_call: TRBD1
clone_size: NA

cdr3_nt: TGCGCCAGCAGCTTTGATGCGTACACAGATACGCAGTATTTT
cdr3_aa: CASSFDAYTDTQYF
j_call: TRBJ2-3
v_call: TRBV5-1
d_call: NA
clone_size: NA

cdr3_nt: TGTGCCAGCAGCTTCACTAGCGTGGAAAGACTCGGCAATGAGCAGTTCTTC
cdr3_aa: CASSFTSVERLGNEQFF
j_call: TRBJ2-1
v_call: TRBV2
d_call: TRBD2
clone_size: NA

cdr3_nt: TGTGCCAGCAGTCCCGACAGGGACTATGGCTACACCTTC
cdr3_aa: CASSPDRDYGYTF
j_call: TRBJ1-2
v_call: TRBV5-6
d_call: TRBD1
clone_size: few

cdr3_nt: TGCGCCAGCAGCCAGGAAACAGGGGGCGGGGCTTTCTTT
cdr3_aa: CASSQETGGGAFF
j_call: TRBJ1-1
v_call: TRBV4-3
d_call: TRBD1
clone_size: NA

cdr3_nt: TGTGCCAGCAGCTTGGGCGGGCCTAGAGATACGCAGTATTTT
cdr3_aa: CASSLGGPRDTQYF
j_call: TRBJ2-3
v_call: TRBV5-6
d_call: NA
clone_size: NA

cdr3_nt: TGTGCCAGCAGTGACCTTCCCGACAGGGTCCTCAACTATGGCTACACCTTC
cdr3_aa: CASSDLPDRVLNYGYTF
j_call: TRBJ1-2
v_call: TRBV6-1
d_call: TRBD1
clone_size: NA

cdr3_nt: TGTGCCAAGTCTAGCGGGGGATATGGAGATACGCAGTATTTT
cdr3_aa: CAKSSGGYGDTQYF
j_call: TRBJ2-3
v_call: TRBV2
d_call: TRBD2
clone_size: NA

cdr3_nt: TGTGCCAGCATTCCGGGACAGAGCTCTGGAAACACCATATATTTT
cdr3_aa: CASIPGQSSGNTIYF
j_call: TRBJ1-3
v_call: TRBV28
d_call: TRBD1
clone_size: NA

cdr3_nt: TGTGCCAGCTCACGGGACAGGGGGGGCAATCAGCCCCAGCATTTT
cdr3_aa: CASSRDRGGNQPQHF
j_call: TRBJ1-5
v_call: TRBV18
d_call: TRBD1
clone_size: once

cdr3_nt: TGTGCCAGCAGCGCCACAGGGGGCTGGAGCACTGAAGCTTTCTTT
cdr3_aa: CASSATGGWSTEAFF
j_call: TRBJ1-1
v_call: TRBV9
d_call: TRBD1
clone_size: NA

cdr3_nt: TGTGCCAGCAGCTTGGGTCTCGCAACTAATGAAAAACTGTTTTTT
cdr3_aa: CASSLGLATNEKLFF
j_call: TRBJ1-4
v_call: TRBV5-5
d_call: NA
clone_size: NA

cdr3_nt: TGTGCTAGTGGTTTGGTAAAAGGAGAAGAGACCCAGTACTTC
cdr3_aa: CASGLVKGEETQYF
j_call: TRBJ2-5
v_call: TRBV12-5
d_call: NA
clone_size: NA

cdr3_nt: TGTGCCAGCAGTGAGAACAGGGGTCTCCTCTATGGCTACACCTTC
cdr3_aa: CASSENRGLLYGYTF
j_call: TRBJ1-2
v_call: TRBV27
d_call: TRBD1
clone_size: NA

cdr3_nt: TGCGCCAGCAGCGAAGGACATTTACAAGAGACCCAGTACTTC
cdr3_aa: CASSEGHLQETQYF
j_call: TRBJ2-5
v_call: TRBV5-1
d_call: NA
clone_size: NA

cdr3_nt: TGTGCCAGCTCACCAAGGGCAGGGCAATCACCCCTCCACTTT
cdr3_aa: CASSPRAGQSPLHF
j_call: TRBJ1-6
v_call: TRBV18
d_call: NA
clone_size: NA

cdr3_nt: TGTGCCAGCAGGGGGACATTGCTTTCACCCCTCCACTTT
cdr3_aa: CASRGTLLSPLHF
j_call: TRBJ1-6
v_call: TRBV2
d_call: NA
clone_size: NA

cdr3_nt: TGTGCCAGCAGCCATGTGTCGCGGGGCCGAGGGACCCAGTACTTC
cdr3_aa: CASSHVSRGRGTQYF
j_call: TRBJ2-5
v_call: TRBV7-9
d_call: NA
clone_size: NA

cdr3_nt: TGTGCCAGCAGCTTCAATAATCAGCCCCAGCATTTT
cdr3_aa: CASSFNNQPQHF
j_call: TRBJ1-5
v_call: TRBV5-5
d_call: NA
clone_size: NA

cdr3_nt: TGTGCCAGCAGCTTAGTAGGGGCCTTATATGGCTACACCTTC
cdr3_aa: CASSLVGALYGYTF
j_call: TRBJ1-2
v_call: TRBV7-9
d_call: NA
clone_size: NA

cdr3_nt: TGTGCCAGCAGCCAAGATTTGGGAGGGGGGGGTACAGATACGCAGTATTTT
cdr3_aa: CASSQDLGGGGTDTQYF
j_call: TRBJ2-3
v_call: TRBV4-2
d_call: NA
clone_size: NA

cdr3_nt: TGTGCCGGGGCGGGGGGCTACGAGCAGTACTTC
cdr3_aa: CAGAGGYEQYF
j_call: TRBJ2-7
v_call: TRBV30
d_call: TRBD2
clone_size: NA

cdr3_nt: TGTGCCAGCAGGTCCCAGGGGGCTGATCAGCCCCAGCATTTT
cdr3_aa: CASRSQGADQPQHF
j_call: TRBJ1-5
v_call: TRBV6-6
d_call: TRBD1
clone_size: NA

cdr3_nt: TGCAGCGTCTCTGGACAGGGGAGAAAAGGCTACACCTTC
cdr3_aa: CSVSGQGRKGYTF
j_call: TRBJ1-2
v_call: TRBV29-1
d_call: TRBD1
clone_size: NA

cdr3_nt: TGTGCCAGCAGCTTCAGAGAGGGTCACTACGAGCAGTACTTC
cdr3_aa: CASSFREGHYEQYF
j_call: TRBJ2-7
v_call: TRBV7-8
d_call: NA
clone_size: NA

cdr3_nt: TGTGCCAGCAGCTTGGAAGGGAGGGGAGAGACCCAGTACTTC
cdr3_aa: CASSLEGRGETQYF
j_call: TRBJ2-5
v_call: TRBV5-4
d_call: TRBD2
clone_size: NA

cdr3_nt: TGTGCCAGCAGTGGACAGGGATATAGCAATCAGCCCCAGCATTTT
cdr3_aa: CASSGQGYSNQPQHF
j_call: TRBJ1-5
v_call: TRBV6-1
d_call: TRBD1
clone_size: NA

cdr3_nt: TGTGCCAGCTCACCTGATCGGCAGGGGGCGAAGCAGTACTTC
cdr3_aa: CASSPDRQGAKQYF
j_call: TRBJ2-7
v_call: TRBV18
d_call: TRBD1
clone_size: NA

cdr3_nt: TGTGCCAGCAAGGCGGGGGGGCTACCAGATACGCAGTATTTT
cdr3_aa: CASKAGGLPDTQYF
j_call: TRBJ2-3
v_call: TRBV2
d_call: TRBD2
clone_size: NA

cdr3_nt: TGCGCCAGCAGCAGAACCGGGACAGGGGACCCTGGGGCCAACGTCCTGACTTTC
cdr3_aa: CASSRTGTGDPGANVLTF
j_call: TRBJ2-6
v_call: TRBV10-1
d_call: TRBD1
clone_size: few

cdr3_nt: TGTGCCAGCTCACCACCCTCCAGGGTCCACTATGGCTACACCTTC
cdr3_aa: CASSPPSRVHYGYTF
j_call: TRBJ1-2
v_call: TRBV18
d_call: NA
clone_size: NA

cdr3_nt: TGTGCCAGTAGTATCAGGCAGACGAACACTGAAGCTTTCTTT
cdr3_aa: CASSIRQTNTEAFF
j_call: TRBJ1-1
v_call: TRBV19
d_call: NA
clone_size: NA